Detailed here is one T cell receptor delta chain. What antigen it recognizes has not been identified. TCRdb shows a much larger clone's protein in place of this DNA's translation, and the two differ at residue 5, likely through a read error; the protein shown is translated from the DNA. The data originate from a study of intestinal T cells in coeliac disease (dated by TCRdb to the early 2020s). About the investigation overall: In the TRG cohort, the mean age of coeliac patients was around 17 years compared with approximately 57 years for controls, so the coeliac patients were much younger than the controls. Raised anti-tissue transglutaminase antibodies were present in all coeliac patients in the TRD cohort but in no controls. In the TCR-delta (TRD) cohort, there were duodenal biopsies from approximately 10 coeliac disease patients and approximately 10 non-coeliac controls. A second, larger TCR-gamma (TRG) cohort comprised duodenal biopsies from more than 30 coeliac disease patients and under 25 non-coeliac controls. The research as a whole found: FFPE-derived DNA was found to be relatively degraded, and loss of a proportion of TCR sequences in each sample was likely caused by this degradation. Repeated CDR3 amino acid sequences could not be distinguished from PCR duplicates. TRD kmer-based clustering correctly classified all 22 biopsies in training, with a reported leave-one-out accuracy of about 91%. Age was significantly different between the coeliac and control groups, but splitting the analysis by age did not give a significant classification. Clustering based on TRG put most of the roughly 54 biopsies (approximately 94%) in the right class, and the reported leave-one-out accuracy was roughly 90%.

Genomic DNA was extracted with the QIAamp DNA FFPE tissue kit from ten 5-um FFPE scrolls per case. Classification of coeliac disease based on the TCR repertoire was tested using fully anonymised formalin-fixed paraffin-embedded duodenal biopsies that were surplus to diagnostic needs. Library prep was done by multiplex PCR. The Biomed-2 kit was used to amplify TRD repertoires in bulk from approximately 0.15 ug of biopsy DNA. Before sequencing, purified TRD amplicons were combined in equal amounts to make a roughly 4 nM library. TRD libraries were sequenced with v3 chemistry and 2 x 300 cycles on an Illumina MiSeq. The paper's data handling went like this. FastX discarded any read in which over 10% of nucleotides had a quality score below the third quartile for that patient. Alignment of reads was performed with IMGT/HighV-QUEST so that V, D and J genes were assigned, CDR3 regions were identified and functionality was assessed. Sequences were converted to amino acids, and every sequence predicted to be non-functional was removed. CDR3s were split into kmers with and without positional annotation, PCA was performed on kmer frequencies, and samples were clustered using all 1023 combinations of PCs 1-10. Leave-one-out cross-validation was used to validate the classification, with parameters re-optimised on the remaining samples in each round. Shannon diversity was calculated using the vegan R package from repeated random subsamples equal to the lowest read count. Clonotypes were called again by TCRdb from the public reads via CATT, and duplicate nucleotide sequences were then merged into one entry. TCRdb, rather than the study authors, made the V and J calls. Present in this sample are several hundred delta-chain clones, roughly three fifths of which were seen just once. 35% to 45% of the sample belongs to the ten largest clones.

The germline V gene supplies CDR1 TSWWSYY and CDR2 QGS. Germline trimming: 4 bases from V, 1 base from J; junction bases outside gene matches: 22. The cysteine opens and the phenylalanine closes a CDR3 of 21 amino acids. The entry retains the CDR3 DNA only, 63 bases that are in frame from base 1. The source is a human donor with celiac disease. The specimen was a duodenal biopsy. The chain links TRDV1 with TRDJ1, and TRDD3 aligns with 9 junction nucleotides. TCRdb carries no J gene annotation; the J gene was assigned here by matching the DNA with germline. CDR3 loop: CALGGPAFHGWGISITDKLIF. The DNA reads TGTGCTCTTGGGGGACCCGCCTTCCACGGATGGGGGATATCCATCACCGATAAACTCATCTTT.